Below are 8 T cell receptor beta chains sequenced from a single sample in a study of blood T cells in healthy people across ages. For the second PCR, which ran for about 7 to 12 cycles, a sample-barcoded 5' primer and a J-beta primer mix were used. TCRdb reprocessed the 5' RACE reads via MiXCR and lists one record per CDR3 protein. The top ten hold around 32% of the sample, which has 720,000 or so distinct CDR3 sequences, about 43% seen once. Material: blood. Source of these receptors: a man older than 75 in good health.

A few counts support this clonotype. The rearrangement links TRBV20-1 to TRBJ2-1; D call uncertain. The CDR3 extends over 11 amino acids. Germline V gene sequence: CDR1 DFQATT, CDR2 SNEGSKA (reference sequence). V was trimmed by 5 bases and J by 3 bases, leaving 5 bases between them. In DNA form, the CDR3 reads TGCAGTGCTCCTGACTACAATGAGCAGTTCTTC. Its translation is CSAPDYNEQFF.

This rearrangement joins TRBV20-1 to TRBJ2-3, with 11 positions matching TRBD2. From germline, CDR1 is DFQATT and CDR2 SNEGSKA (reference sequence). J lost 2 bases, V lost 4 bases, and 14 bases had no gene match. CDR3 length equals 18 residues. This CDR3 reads CSAKTPLLLAGATDTQYF. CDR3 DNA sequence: TGCAGTGCTAAGACCCCCCTTTTACTAGCGGGAGCCACAGATACGCAGTATTTT.

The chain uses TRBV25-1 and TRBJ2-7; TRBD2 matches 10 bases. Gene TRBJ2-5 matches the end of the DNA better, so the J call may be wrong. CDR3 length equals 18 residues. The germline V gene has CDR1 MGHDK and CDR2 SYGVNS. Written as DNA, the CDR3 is TGTGCCAGCAGTCCCCTATCAGCGGGGGGGCGGTTGTTGGAGACCCAGTACTTC. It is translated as CASSPLSAGGRLLETQYF.

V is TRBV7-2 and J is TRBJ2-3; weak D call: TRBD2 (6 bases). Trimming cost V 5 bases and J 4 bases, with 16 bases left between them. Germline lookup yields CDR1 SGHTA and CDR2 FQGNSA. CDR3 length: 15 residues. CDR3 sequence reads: CASSPRLGFADTQYF. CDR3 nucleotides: TGTGCCAGCAGCCCCCGACTAGGTTTCGCAGATACGCAGTATTTT.

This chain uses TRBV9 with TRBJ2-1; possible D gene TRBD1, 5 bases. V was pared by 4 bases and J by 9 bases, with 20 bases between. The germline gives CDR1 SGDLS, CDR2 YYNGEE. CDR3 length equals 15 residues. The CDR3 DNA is TGTGCCAGCAGCCCTCGGAAGGGCGATGGGGCTGAGCAGTTCTTC. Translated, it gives CASSPRKGDGAEQFF. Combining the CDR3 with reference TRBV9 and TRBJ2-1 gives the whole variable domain DSGVTQTPKHLITATGQRVTLRCSPRSGDLSVYWYQQSLDQGLQFLIQYYNGEERAKGNILERFSAQQFPDLHSELNLSSLELGDSALYFCASSPRKGDGAEQFFGPGTRLTVL.

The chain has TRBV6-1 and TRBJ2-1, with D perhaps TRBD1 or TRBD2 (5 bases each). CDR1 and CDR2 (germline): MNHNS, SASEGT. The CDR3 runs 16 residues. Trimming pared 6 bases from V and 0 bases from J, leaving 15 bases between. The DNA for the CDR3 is TGTGCCAGCAGGGGGACCGGAGGTGGCTCCTACAATGAGCAGTTCTTC. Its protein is CASRGTGGGSYNEQFF.

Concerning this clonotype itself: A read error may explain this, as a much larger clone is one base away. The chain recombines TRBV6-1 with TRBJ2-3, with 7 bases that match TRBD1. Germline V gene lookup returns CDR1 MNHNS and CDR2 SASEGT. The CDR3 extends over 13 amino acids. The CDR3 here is CATRDSLTDMQYF. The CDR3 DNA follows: TGTGCCACGAGGGACAGCCTCACAGATATGCAGTATTTT.

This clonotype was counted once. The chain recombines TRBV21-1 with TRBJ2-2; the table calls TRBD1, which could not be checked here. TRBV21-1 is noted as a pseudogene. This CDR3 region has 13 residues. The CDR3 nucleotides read TGTGCCAGGGGGGGAAGAGGCACCGGGGAGCTGTTTTTT. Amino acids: CARGGRGTGELFF.